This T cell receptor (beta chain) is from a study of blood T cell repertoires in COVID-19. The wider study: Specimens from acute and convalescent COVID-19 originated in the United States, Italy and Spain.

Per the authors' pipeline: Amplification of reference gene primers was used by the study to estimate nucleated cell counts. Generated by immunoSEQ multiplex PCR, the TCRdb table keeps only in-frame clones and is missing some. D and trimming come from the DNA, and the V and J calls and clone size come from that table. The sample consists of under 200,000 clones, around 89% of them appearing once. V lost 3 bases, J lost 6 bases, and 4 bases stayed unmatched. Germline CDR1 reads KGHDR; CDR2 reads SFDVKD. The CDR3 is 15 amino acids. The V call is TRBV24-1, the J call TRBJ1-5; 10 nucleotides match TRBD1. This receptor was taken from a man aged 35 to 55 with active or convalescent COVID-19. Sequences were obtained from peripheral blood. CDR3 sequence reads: CATSDPRQGAQPQHF. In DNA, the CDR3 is TGTGCCACCAGTGATCCCAGACAGGGGGCTCAGCCCCAGCATTTT.